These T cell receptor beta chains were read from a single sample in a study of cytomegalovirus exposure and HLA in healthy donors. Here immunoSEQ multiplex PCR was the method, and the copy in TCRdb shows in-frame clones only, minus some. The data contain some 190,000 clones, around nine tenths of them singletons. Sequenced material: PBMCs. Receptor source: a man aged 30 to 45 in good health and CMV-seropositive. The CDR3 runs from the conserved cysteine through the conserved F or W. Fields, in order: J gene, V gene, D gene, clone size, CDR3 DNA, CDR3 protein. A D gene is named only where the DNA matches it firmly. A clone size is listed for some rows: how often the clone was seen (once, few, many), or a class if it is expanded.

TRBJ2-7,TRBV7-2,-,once,TGTGCCAGCAGCCCCCAGAGGGGCATCCACGAGCAGTACTTC,CASSPQRGIHEQYF
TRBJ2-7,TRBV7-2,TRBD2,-,TGTGCCAGCAGCCAAGCGGGAGGGCCTTACGAGCAGTACTTC,CASSQAGGPYEQYF
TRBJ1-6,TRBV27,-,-,TGTGCCAGTGGGAGACGAGAGAATTCACCCCTCCACTTT,CASGRRENSPLHF
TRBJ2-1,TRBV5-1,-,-,TGCGCCAGCAGCTTGGGGTCGCGTGCCGCAAATGAGCAGTTCTTC,CASSLGSRAANEQFF
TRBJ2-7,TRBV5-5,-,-,TGTGCCAGCGGCCTCCGGCCGGAGCCCTACGAGCAGTACTTC,CASGLRPEPYEQYF
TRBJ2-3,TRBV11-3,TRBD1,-,TGTGCCAGCAGCCCGAACCGGGGACAGGGTATAATCTCTGATACGCAGTATTTT,CASSPNRGQGIISDTQYF
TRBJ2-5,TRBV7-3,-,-,TGTGCCAGCAGCTACCTAGGGGGGAAGGAGACCCAGTACTTC,CASSYLGGKETQYF
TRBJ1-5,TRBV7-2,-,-,TGTGCCAGCAGCTTAGATCATGGGGATCAGCCCCAGCATTTT,CASSLDHGDQPQHF
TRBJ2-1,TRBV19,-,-,TGTGCCAGTAGTATAGACGGAAGGATTAAGTACAATGAGCAGTTCTTC,CASSIDGRIKYNEQFF
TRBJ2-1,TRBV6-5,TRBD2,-,TGTGCCAGCAGTTTCCGACCGGGGGGCTCCTACAATGAGCAGTTCTTC,CASSFRPGGSYNEQFF
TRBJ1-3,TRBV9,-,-,TGTGCCAGCAGCGTAGCCACAGGAGAGACCCAGAACACCATATATTTT,CASSVATGETQNTIYF
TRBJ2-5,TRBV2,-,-,TGTGCCAGCAGTGGGACAGAACAGTACCAAGAGACCCAGTACTTC,CASSGTEQYQETQYF
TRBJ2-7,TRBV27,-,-,TGTGCCAGCAGTTTAGGACTTCCCGGCTCCTACGAGCAGTACTTC,CASSLGLPGSYEQYF
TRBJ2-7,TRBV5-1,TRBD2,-,TGCGCCAGCAGCTTGGCGGGAGGGGTCGAGCAGTACTTC,CASSLAGGVEQYF
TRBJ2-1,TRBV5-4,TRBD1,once,TGTGCCAGCAGCCTAACAGGGGGCAATGAGCAGTTCTTC,CASSLTGGNEQFF
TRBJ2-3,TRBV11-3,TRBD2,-,TGTGCCAGCAGCTCCCGTGGAGCGGGAGGGACAGATACGCAGTATTTT,CASSSRGAGGTDTQYF
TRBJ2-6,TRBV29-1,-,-,TGCAGCGTTCCCCTGGGGGGTGCGGATGGGGCCAACGTCCTGACTTTC,CSVPLGGADGANVLTF
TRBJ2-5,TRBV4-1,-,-,TGCGCCAGCAGCCAGGGGCTGGAGACCCAGTACTTC,CASSQGLETQYF
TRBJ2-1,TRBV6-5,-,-,TGTGCCAGCAGTTACATGGGATCCTACAATGAGCAGTTCTTC,CASSYMGSYNEQFF
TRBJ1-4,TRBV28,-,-,TGTGCCAGTACCGGTGAGGGTTTGGGTGAAAAACTGTTTTTT,CASTGEGLGEKLFF
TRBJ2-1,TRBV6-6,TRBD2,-,TGTGCCAGCAGCCCCGGGACTAGAACCCCTGAGCAGTTCTTC,CASSPGTRTPEQFF
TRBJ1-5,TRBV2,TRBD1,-,TGTGCCAGCAGTGAGGGGACAGTTAGCAATCAGCCCCAGCATTTT,CASSEGTVSNQPQHF
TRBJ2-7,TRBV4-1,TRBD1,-,TGCGCCAGCAGCCAAGAGAGACAGGGCCCCTACGAGCAGTACTTC,CASSQERQGPYEQYF
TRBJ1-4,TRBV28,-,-,TGTGCCAGTAAGGAAGGAGGGACTAATGAAAAACTGTTTTTT,CASKEGGTNEKLFF
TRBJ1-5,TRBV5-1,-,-,TGCGCCAGCAGATCAGATAGCAATCAGCCCCAGCATTTT,CASRSDSNQPQHF
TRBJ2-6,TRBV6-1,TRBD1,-,TGTGCCAGCAGTGCGACAGGGGGGGGTCAGGCGAGGTCTGGGGCCAACGTCCTGACTTTC,CASSATGGGQARSGANVLTF
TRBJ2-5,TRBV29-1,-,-,TGCAGCGCTGTGGGAGAGACCCAGTACTTC,CSAVGETQYF
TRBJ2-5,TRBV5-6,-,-,TGTGCCAGCAGCCCGCCAAGCGGGACAGCAGAGACCCAGTACTTC,CASSPPSGTAETQYF
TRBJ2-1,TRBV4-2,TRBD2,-,TGTGCCAGCAGCCCTCTAGCGGGCCGCTCCTACAATGAGCAGTTCTTC,CASSPLAGRSYNEQFF
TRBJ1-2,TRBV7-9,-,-,TGTGCCAGCAGCTTAGAGTCTAACTATGGCTACACCTTC,CASSLESNYGYTF
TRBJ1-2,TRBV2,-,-,TGTGCCAGCGGCGGGGCGTATGGCTACACCTTC,CASGGAYGYTF
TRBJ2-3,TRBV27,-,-,TGTGCCAGCAGTTTTGGGGAGGAGAATACGCAGTATTTT,CASSFGEENTQYF
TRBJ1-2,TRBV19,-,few,TGTGCCAGTAGTACGAGACGGGATAACTATGGCTACACCTTC,CASSTRRDNYGYTF
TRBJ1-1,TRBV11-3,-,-,TGTGCCAGCAGCCCGGACGGCTTGAGGGAAGCTTTCTTT,CASSPDGLREAFF
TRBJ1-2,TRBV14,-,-,TGTGCCAGCGCATTCCCCGGCAACTATGGCTACACCTTC,CASAFPGNYGYTF
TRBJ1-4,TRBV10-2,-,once,TGCGCCAGCAGTGAGTCTGGACAGAAATATGAAAAACTGTTTTTT,CASSESGQKYEKLFF
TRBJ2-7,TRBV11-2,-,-,TGTGCCAGCAGCAATAAAGACAGCTTAGCTCACGAGCAGTACTTC,CASSNKDSLAHEQYF
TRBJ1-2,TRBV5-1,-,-,TGCGCCAGCAGCCCGGAAAACGGCCCGGAGGATGGCTACACCTTC,CASSPENGPEDGYTF
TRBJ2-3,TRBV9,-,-,TGTGCCAGCAGCGTAGGGGGGGCCTCAGATACGCAGTATTTT,CASSVGGASDTQYF
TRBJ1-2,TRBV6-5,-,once,TGTGCCAGCAGGACTAGGGTCCCTACGCGCTACACCTTC,CASRTRVPTRYTF
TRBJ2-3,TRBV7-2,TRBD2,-,TGTGCCAGCAGCCCCCCAGCGGGGAGGGCCTCGAATACGCAGTATTTT,CASSPPAGRASNTQYF
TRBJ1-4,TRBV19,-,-,TGTGCCAGTAGATCCGGGGGCCGGAATGAAAAACTGTTTTTT,CASRSGGRNEKLFF
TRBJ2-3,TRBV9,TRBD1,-,TGTGCCAGCAGCCCCGGGACAGCTAGCACAGATACGCAGTATTTT,CASSPGTASTDTQYF
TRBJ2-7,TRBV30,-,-,TGTGCCCAACAGTGGTCCAGCTACGAGCAGTACTTC,CAQQWSSYEQYF